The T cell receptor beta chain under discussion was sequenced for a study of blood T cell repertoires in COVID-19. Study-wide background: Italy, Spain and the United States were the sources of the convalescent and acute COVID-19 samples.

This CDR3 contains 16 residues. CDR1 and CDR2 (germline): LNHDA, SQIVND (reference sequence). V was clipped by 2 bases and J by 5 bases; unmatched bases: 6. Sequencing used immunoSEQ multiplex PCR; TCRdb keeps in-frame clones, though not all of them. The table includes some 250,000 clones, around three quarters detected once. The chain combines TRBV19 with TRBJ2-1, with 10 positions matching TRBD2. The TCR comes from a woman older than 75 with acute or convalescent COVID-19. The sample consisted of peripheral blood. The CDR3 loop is CASSIPRTSGNNEQFF. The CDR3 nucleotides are TGTGCCAGTAGTATACCGAGGACTAGCGGAAACAATGAGCAGTTCTTC.